Sequencing of this TCR beta chain was carried out in a study of CD8 T cells in Susac syndrome. The CDR3 is 19 amino acids. From germline, CDR1 is KGHSH and CDR2 LQKENI. Trimming removed 0 bases at V and 0 bases at J, with 18 bases between. Reverse transcription of roughly 0.5 to 1 ug RNA used random hexamers. The method of amplification for TCR beta CDR3 was immunoSEQ multiplex PCR, covering 54 Vbeta and 13 Jbeta. TCRdb reprocessed the immunoSEQ multiplex PCR reads via MiXCR and lists one record per CDR3 protein. Among around 230,000 distinct CDR3 sequences listed, less than 96% were seen once. The diagnostic criteria were recently defined, and patients with Susac syndrome met them for definite or probable disease. Negative isolation yielded CD4+ and CD8+ T cells, and FACS enriched TEMRA cells.

V gene TRBV18 combines with J gene TRBJ1-3; perhaps TRBD1 as D (5 bases). The sequence came from a human donor with Susac syndrome. Sequencing input: CD4+ T cells from PBMCs. CDR3 region: CASSPPNKVGRGSGNTIYF. Written as DNA, the CDR3 is TGTGCCAGCTCACCACCGAATAAGGTCGGAAGGGGCTCTGGAAACACCATATATTTT.